This T cell receptor (beta chain) is drawn from a study of blood T cell repertoires in COVID-19. The method was immunoSEQ multiplex PCR; TCRdb's version includes in-frame clones alone and lacks a portion of them. The sample consists of around 310,000 clones, 85% to 90% of them appearing once. Trimming stripped 2 bases from V and 0 bases from J, with 6 bases between. Germline lookup yields CDR1 SGHRS and CDR2 YFSETQ. The CDR3 spans 14 residues. The receptor's source is a woman in her twenties or thirties who had recovered from COVID-19. The rearrangement links TRBV5-1 to TRBJ2-1; no reliable D call. Sequenced material: PBMCs or T cells enriched from blood (not recorded which). The CDR3 loop is CASSLISSYNEQFF. The CDR3 DNA follows: TGCGCCAGCAGCTTAATATCCTCCTACAATGAGCAGTTCTTC.